The sequence of this T cell receptor beta chain was determined in a study of blood T cell repertoires in COVID-19. Looking at the study overall: Material from acute and convalescent COVID-19 was sourced from the United States, Italy and Spain. The analysed material was cDNA or gDNA that came from T cells, B-cell-depleted T cells, or PBMCs.

Trimming pared 2 bases from V and 0 bases from J, leaving 8 bases between. This CDR3 is built from 15 residues. Germline V gives CDR1 SGHAT, CDR2 FQNNGV. In the source study's methods: Quantification of nucleated cells was approximated via reference gene primer amplification. Sequenced by immunoSEQ multiplex PCR; TCRdb stores in-frame clones only, minus some. V, J and clone size are taken as reported in that table, and D and trimming were inferred from the DNA itself. The sample has 200,000 to 300,000 clones, approximately 83% seen once. This TCR was sampled from a human donor in a cohort sampled during active COVID-19. The rearrangement links TRBV11-2 to TRBJ2-1, with a tentative D call TRBD2 (5 bases). Input material: peripheral blood. Here the CDR3 DNA reads TGTGCCAGCAGCTTATTAGGGAGCTCCTACAATGAGCAGTTCTTC. This codes for CASSLLGSSYNEQFF.